This T cell receptor beta chain was identified in a study of T cell repertoires in cytomegalovirus infection. The study, taken as a whole, reports: CMV-specific TCR beta clonotypes restricted by HLA-C were the ones dominating the ex vivo response. Cumulative frequency (of public TCR beta family members) identified carriers of CMV plus the relevant HLA.

From the reads, TCRdb called clonotypes with MiXCR, one entry per CDR3 protein. The sample has approximately 910,000 distinct CDR3 sequences; around 30% are singletons. This clonotype was counted only a few times. Its matching antigen is unknown. The source was cultured CD8+ T cells from PBMCs, collected from culture after CMV antigen stimulation. The sequence was obtained from a human donor in good health (CMV status not recorded). Some clones in this sample may be carry-over from other donors' samples.

The CDR3 DNA follows: TGTGCCATCAGTGAACAGGGAGGGATCTCTGGGGCCAACGTCCTGACTTTC. Protein product: CAISEQGGISGANVLTF. The chain is built from TRBV10-3 and TRBJ2-6, with TRBD2 as a possible D gene (7 bases). The CDR3 has 17 amino acids. Deletions cut 3 bases from V and 0 bases from J, with 12 bases between. Germline CDR1 and CDR2: ENHRY and SYGVKD.